This paragraph covers one T cell receptor beta chain sequence. The antigen remains unidentified. These data belong to a study of esophageal squamous cell carcinoma under preoperative chemotherapy. General observations from the study: Abundant clones tended to shrink rather than expand after paclitaxel-nedaplatin.

As to time point: before preoperative PTX-NDP chemotherapy. TCRdb ran MiXCR on the PCR reads and lists one entry per CDR3 protein. The sample has approximately 16,000 distinct CDR3 sequences, 40% to 50% seen once; the top ten hold approximately 30%. This sample was obtained from a patient given preoperative chemotherapy. The sequence was collected from a human donor with esophageal squamous cell carcinoma. The donor label of this sample is uncertain.

CDR3: CASRGGGSGYEQYF. The CDR3 bases are TGTGCCAGCAGGGGAGGGGGCAGCGGCTACGAGCAGTACTTC. This chain links TRBV7-9 with TRBJ2-7; perhaps D is TRBD1 or TRBD2 (7 bases each). V lost 6 bases, J lost 3 bases, and 15 bases lay in between. Germline V lookup: CDR1 SEHNR, CDR2 FQNEAQ (reference sequence). The CDR3 runs to 14 residues.